This record looks at one T cell receptor beta chain sequence and its context. Its antigen remains unknown. Other DNA sequences of this sample code for an identical CDR3. This sample is part of a study of graft-versus-host responses after intestinal transplantation. Study-level information: Every one of the recipients received anti-thymocyte globulin induction and afterwards took tacrolimus and steroids for around 3 years. Study results and caveats: In patients with graft-donor T cell macrochimerism, allograft graft-versus-host to host-versus-graft clonal ratios were high. GvH clonotypes were identified within recipient marrow, with a subset emerging first in ileum or blood.

Profiling relied on immunoSEQ multiplex PCR, and the TCRdb table lists in-frame clones only, not all of them. The sample includes tens of thousands of clones, 85% to 90% of them seen just once. The germline V gene has CDR1 SQVTM and CDR2 ANQGSEA. Trimming cost V 1 base and J 5 bases, with 5 bases left between them. The CDR3 consists of 11 residues. The TCR comes from a human patient who received an intestinal transplant, so some T cells may come from the graft donor. The rearrangement joins TRBV29-1 to TRBJ1-1; D is undetermined. Material: PBMCs, obtained roughly 64 days after intestinal transplantation. The CDR3 DNA follows: TGCAGCGTTGAAGGAGGGACTGAAGCTTTCTTT. It yields the protein CSVEGGTEAFF.